Shown below are 18 T cell receptor beta chains from a single sample sequenced in a study of blood T cell repertoires in COVID-19. The protocol was immunoSEQ multiplex PCR, while the TCRdb copy is restricted to in-frame clones and leaves out a portion. The sample holds approximately 110,000 clones, about two thirds seen once. The sequenced sample was peripheral blood. The receptor source for this set is a human donor with acute or convalescent COVID-19. The donor label of this sample is uncertain.

The chain couples TRBV4-1 to TRBJ1-6; D gene uncertain. The V gene's germline CDR1 is MGHRA and CDR2 YSYEKL. V was trimmed by 2 bases and J by 7 bases, leaving 12 bases between them. This CDR3 contains 15 residues. CDR3 DNA: TGCGCCAGCAGCCAAAGAGATATAAGAAATTCACCCCTCCACTTT. Residues: CASSQRDIRNSPLHF.

This clone occurred once. The chain has TRBV4-2 and TRBJ1-2; D perhaps matches TRBD1 (5 bases). V was pared by 3 bases and J by 6 bases, with 11 bases between. CDR3 length: 13 residues. Germline assignment: CDR1 LGHNA and CDR2 YNFKEQ. As DNA, the CDR3 is TGTGCCAGCAGCCAGGGGGGACGGGATGGCTACACCTTC. It encodes CASSQGGRDGYTF.

This sequence joins TRBV18 and TRBJ2-5; D possibly corresponds to TRBD1 (6 bases). V dropped 1 base and J dropped 1 base, with 13 bases sitting between them. This CDR3 comprises 16 residues. Germline V gives CDR1 KGHSH, CDR2 LQKENI. CDR3 residues: CASSPLRQEVQETQYF. The DNA for the CDR3 is TGTGCCAGCTCACCACTTAGACAGGAGGTCCAAGAGACCCAGTACTTC. Based on the CDR3 plus reference TRBV18 and TRBJ2-5, the full variable domain is NAGVMQNPRHLVRRRGQEARLRCSPMKGHSHVYWYRQLPEEGLKFMVYLQKENIIDESGMPKERFSAEFPKEGPSILRIQQVVRGDSAAYFCASSPLRQEVQETQYFGPGTRLLVL.

In its sample, this clone was seen a few times. The V gene is TRBV5-1, the J gene TRBJ2-6; 9 nucleotides agree with TRBD1. Germline V lookup: CDR1 SGHRS, CDR2 YFSETQ. The CDR3 contains 16 residues. V dropped 7 bases and J dropped 4; count of bases not matched to a gene: 9. In nucleotides, the CDR3 is TGCGCCAGCCAACGACAGGGGGAATACGGGGCCAACGTCCTGACTTTC. This sequence encodes CASQRQGEYGANVLTF.

J is TRBJ1-5 and V is TRBV6-6, with a tentative D call TRBD1 (6 bases). The CDR3 length is 12 residues. Deletions cut 6 bases from V and 6 bases from J, with 9 bases between. CDR1 and CDR2 (germline): MNHNY, SVGAGI (reference sequence). The CDR3: CASRGRGQPQHF. The CDR3, as DNA: TGTGCCAGCAGGGGCAGGGGTCAGCCCCAGCATTTT.

The chain has TRBV5-8 and TRBJ1-2, with 8 bases that match TRBD1. V gave up 4 bases and J gave up 8 bases; unmatched junction bases: 10. The CDR3 is made up of 14 amino acids. Germline V gives CDR1 SGHTS, CDR2 YDEGEE. Here the CDR3 reads CASSPFDRGEGYTF. The DNA for the CDR3 is TGTGCCAGCAGCCCTTTCGACAGGGGCGAAGGCTACACCTTC. Complete variable domain (other parts from reference TRBV5-8 and TRBJ1-2): EAGVTQSPTHLIKTRGQQATLRCSPISGHTSVYWYQQALGLGLQFLLWYDEGEERNRGNFPPRFSGRQFPNYSSELNVNALELEDSALYLCASSPFDRGEGYTFGSGTRLTVV.

This clone was counted only a few times. The chain has TRBV7-3 and TRBJ1-1, with D maybe TRBD1 (6 bases). Trimming pared 1 base from V and 1 base from J, leaving 10 bases between. Per the germline V gene, CDR1 is SGHTA and CDR2 is FQGTGA. The CDR3 covers 15 residues. The CDR3 bases are TGTGCCAGCAGCTTAAATGGACAGACGAACACTGAAGCTTTCTTT. Translated: CASSLNGQTNTEAFF.

This clone has at least ten counts. The rearrangement links TRBV7-3 to TRBJ1-1, with D possibly matching TRBD1 (5 bases). The CDR3 extends over 15 amino acids. V was trimmed by 0 bases and J by 5 bases, leaving 13 bases between them. Germline loops: CDR1 SGHTA, CDR2 FQGTGA. CDR3 nucleotides: TGTGCCAGCAGCTTAACGATATCGGGGGTTACTGAAGCTTTCTTT. Its protein product is CASSLTISGVTEAFF.

This sequence joins TRBV7-8 and TRBJ2-2, with 10 bases that match TRBD2. J was trimmed by 8 bases and V by 0 bases; bases with no gene match: 6. CDR3 length: 16 amino acids. Germline CDR1 reads SGHVS; CDR2 reads FQNEAQ. The CDR3 protein is CASSLAAGGPGGELFF. CDR3 in DNA: TGTGCCAGCAGCTTAGCAGCGGGGGGGCCAGGAGGGGAGCTGTTTTTT.

The chain joins TRBV28 to TRBJ1-6; a weak D match, TRBD1 (6 bases). Germline loops: CDR1 MDHEN, CDR2 SYDVKM. This CDR3 region has 17 residues. The V gene lost 3 bases and the J gene lost 7 bases, with 19 bases spanning the gap. This chain's CDR3 is CASSFRFLGRGNSPLHF. In DNA, the CDR3 is TGTGCCAGCAGTTTTAGGTTTCTCGGCAGGGGAAATTCACCCCTCCACTTT.

The chain recombines TRBV7-9 with TRBJ2-4, with 8 bases lining up with TRBD2. The length of the CDR3 is 16 residues. CDR1 is SEHNR and CDR2 is FQNEAQ in the germline V gene (reference sequence). With V trimmed by 5 bases and J by 9 bases, 15 bases remained unmatched. CDR3 amino acids: CASSNSNRAGGGIQYF. As DNA, the CDR3 is TGTGCCAGCAGCAACTCCAACAGGGCGGGGGGTGGCATTCAGTACTTC.

V usage is TRBV7-9 and J usage is TRBJ1-5, with 10 positions matching TRBD1. The ends lost 5 bases at V and 0 bases at J; junction bases unmatched: 4. Germline CDR1 is SEHNR and CDR2 is FQNEAQ (reference sequence). The length of the CDR3 is 16 residues. The CDR3 protein is CASSPGQGISNQPQHF. In DNA, the CDR3 is TGTGCCAGCAGCCCGGGACAGGGGATTAGCAATCAGCCCCAGCATTTT. The full variable domain, rest sourced from reference TRBV7-9 and TRBJ1-5, is DTGVSQNPRHKITKRGQNVTFRCDPISEHNRLYWYRQTLGQGPEFLTYFQNEAQLEKSRLLSDRFSAERPKGSFSTLEIQRTEQGDSAMYLCASSPGQGISNQPQHFGDGTRLSIL.

This clone was counted only a few times. V gene TRBV7-8 combines with J gene TRBJ1-2; the match to TRBD1 covers 11 bases. There are 14 residues in the CDR3. The germline gives CDR1 SGHVS, CDR2 FQNEAQ. V trimming: 4 bases; J trimming: 6 bases; junction bases outside the gene matches: 4. The chain's CDR3 is CASSSRDRGNGYTF. As DNA, the CDR3 is TGTGCCAGCAGCTCCCGGGACAGGGGGAATGGCTACACCTTC.

The CDR3 reads CASSRTSGGQETQYF. CDR3 nucleotides: TGTGCCAGCAGCCGGACTAGCGGGGGCCAAGAGACCCAGTACTTC. The rearrangement uses TRBV3-1 (or the pseudogene TRBV3-2) and TRBJ2-5; 13 bases match TRBD2. J lost 1 base, V lost 4 bases, and 0 bases had no gene match. This CDR3 contains 15 residues. Germline V gene sequence: CDR1 LGHDT, CDR2 YNNKEL (reference sequence).

The CDR3 DNA sequence: TGTGCCAGCAAACGCCGAGAGAATAATTCACCCCTCCACTTT. Protein: CASKRRENNSPLHF. The chain links TRBV2 to TRBJ1-6; unclear D gene. The germline gives CDR1 SNHLY, CDR2 FYNNEI. The CDR3 consists of 14 residues. V was clipped by 7 bases and J by 5 bases, with 12 bases between them.

The chain recombines TRBV29-1 with TRBJ1-1; no firm D call. The CDR3 sequence is 13 residues long. CDR1 and CDR2 from the germline V gene are SQVTM and ANQGSEA. V lost 2 bases to trimming and J lost 6 bases, with 13 bases between them. CDR3 DNA: TGCAGCGTTGAAAAATCAGGTCTCTCTGAAGCTTTCTTT. Translated, it gives CSVEKSGLSEAFF.

The chain joins TRBV7-6 to TRBJ2-1, with D maybe TRBD1 (5 bases). Germline values: CDR1 SGHVS, CDR2 FNYEAQ. V lost 4 bases and J 7 bases, leaving 17 bases between the germline ends. The CDR3 consists of 15 residues. CDR3 loop: CASSSEWGFENEQFF. CDR3 in DNA: TGTGCCAGCAGCTCTGAGTGGGGCTTTGAGAATGAGCAGTTCTTC.

V usage is TRBV5-5 and J usage is TRBJ2-1; unclear D gene. The CDR3 runs 15 residues. CDR1 is SGHKS, CDR2 YYEKEE, per germline (reference sequence). The V end lost 2 bases, the J end lost 4 bases, and 13 bases lay between the germline ends. The CDR3 loop reads CASSFSGWSYNEQFF. CDR3 bases: TGTGCCAGCAGCTTTTCCGGGTGGTCATACAATGAGCAGTTCTTC.